The 25 T cell receptor beta chains given below trace back to one sample, sequenced in a study of T cells expressing NK-cell markers. TCRdb reanalyzed the 5' RACE reads and collapses them to one entry per CDR3 protein, without DNA. The sample totals about 460,000 distinct CDR3 sequences. Sequenced material: blood T cells: a sorted CD56 or NKG2C T cell subset, CD4+ or CD8+ T cells, or bulk PBMC T cells (not recorded which). The receptors stem from a woman aged 50 to 60 in good health.

The rearrangement joins TRBV5-1 to TRBJ2-1; the TCRdb D gene call, TRBD2, has no DNA to confirm it. This CDR3 is 15 amino acids long. CDR1 and CDR2 from the germline V gene are SGHRS and YFSETQ. CDR3 protein: CASSPGLIAANEQFF.

The chain uses TRBV6-5 and TRBJ2-5; TCRdb reports TRBD2, a call that lacks DNA to check it against. The CDR3 runs 14 residues. The germline V gene encodes CDR1 MNHEY and CDR2 SVGAGI. The CDR3 sequence: CASSATSPEETQYF.

The chain is built from TRBV2 and TRBJ2-7; TCRdb picks TRBD2, but there is no DNA to check that call. Germline V lookup: CDR1 SNHLY, CDR2 FYNNEI. The CDR3 runs to 15 residues. The CDR3 loop is CASSESASGAYEQYF.

J is TRBJ2-1 and V is TRBV11-2; the TCRdb D gene call, TRBD2, has no DNA to confirm it. Germline lookup yields CDR1 SGHAT and CDR2 FQNNGV. The CDR3 contains 17 residues. The chain's CDR3 is CASNLAGTTRIYNEQFF.

The rearrangement joins TRBV11-2 to TRBJ2-1; without DNA, the TCRdb call of TRBD1 cannot be checked. Germline V lookup: CDR1 SGHAT, CDR2 FQNNGV. The CDR3 has 14 amino acids. The CDR3 sequence is CASSPLVDINEQFF.

This rearrangement joins TRBV5-1 to TRBJ2-2. CDR1 is SGHRS and CDR2 is YFSETQ in the germline V gene. The CDR3 consists of 16 residues. The CDR3 loop reads CASSFHGPVGTGELFF.

V and J are TRBV7-9 and TRBJ2-4; TCRdb designates TRBD2, a call that cannot be tested without DNA. This CDR3 has 16 amino acids. CDR1 is SEHNR and CDR2 is FQNEAQ in the germline V gene (reference sequence). The CDR3 protein is CASGRAGGLAKNIQYF.

The chain links TRBV4-2 to TRBJ2-1. There are 12 residues in the CDR3. CDR1 is LGHNA and CDR2 is YNFKEQ in the germline V gene. The CDR3 protein is CASSQDSYEQFF.

The V and J genes are TRBV25-1 and TRBJ2-5; TCRdb's D call of TRBD1 is untestable without DNA. There are 15 residues in the CDR3. Germline loops: CDR1 MGHDK, CDR2 SYGVNS. CDR3 amino acids: CASREDRGREETQYF.

V is TRBV6-5 and J is TRBJ1-2; no DNA is available, so the TRBD1 call from TCRdb remains unchecked. Germline assignment: CDR1 MNHEY and CDR2 SVGAGI. The CDR3 runs to 14 residues. CDR3 residues: CASGPTGTNYGYTF.

The chain uses TRBV7-2 and TRBJ2-3; TCRdb indicates TRBD2, and absent DNA this call remains unverified. The V gene's germline CDR1 is SGHTA and CDR2 FQGNSA. The CDR3 covers 16 residues. CDR3 protein: CASSPDVAGVGDTQYF.

V gene TRBV6-5 combines with J gene TRBJ1-2; TCRdb's D call, TRBD1, is unchecked because there is no DNA. The CDR3 spans 14 residues. CDR1 is MNHEY and CDR2 is SVGAGI in the germline V gene. CDR3 protein: CASSRVDRPFGYTF.

The CDR3 reads CASSPGLQRAEQYF. The chain is built from TRBV2 and TRBJ2-7; the D gene TCRdb calls, TRBD2, cannot be checked with no DNA. The CDR3 contains 14 residues. Germline lookup yields CDR1 SNHLY and CDR2 FYNNEI.

The rearrangement links TRBV24-1 to TRBJ2-5; TCRdb outputs TRBD1, but without DNA this stays unchecked. The CDR3 extends over 13 amino acids. Looked up from germline, CDR1 is KGHDR and CDR2 is SFDVKD. The CDR3 reads CATSPQGRETQYF.

The V gene is TRBV15, the J gene TRBJ2-5; absent DNA, TCRdb's TRBD2 call cannot be checked. CDR1 and CDR2 (germline): LNHNV, YYDKDF (reference sequence). There are 13 residues in the CDR3. The CDR3 loop reads CGSSGRDQETQYF.

The chain combines TRBV7-8 with TRBJ2-7; the D call from TCRdb, TRBD1, cannot be confirmed without DNA. The CDR3 loop spans 14 amino acids. Germline CDR1 and CDR2: SGHVS and FQNEAQ. Here the CDR3 reads CASSFGQGWYEQYF.

This chain uses TRBV12-3 or TRBV12-4 with TRBJ2-4; TCRdb proposes TRBD1, but this gene call is untestable without DNA. This CDR3 comprises 15 residues. This CDR3 reads CASSFTGLAKNIQYF.

V gene TRBV3-1 combines with J gene TRBJ2-7; the TRBD2 assignment by TCRdb is unverifiable without DNA. CDR3 length: 18 residues. The germline V gene encodes CDR1 LGHDT and CDR2 YNNKEL (reference sequence). The CDR3 spells CASSPRLAGGPGRYEQYF.

This rearrangement joins TRBV5-1 to TRBJ2-2; without DNA, the TCRdb call of TRBD1 cannot be checked. The germline V gene encodes CDR1 SGHRS and CDR2 YFSETQ. This CDR3 comprises 15 residues. CDR3 residues: CASSLRDKSTGELFF.

V and J are TRBV3-1 and TRBJ2-3; with no DNA, the TCRdb D assignment of TRBD2 cannot be verified. The CDR3 sequence is 15 residues long. Germline V gene lookup returns CDR1 LGHDT and CDR2 YNNKEL (reference sequence). CDR3 residues: CASSQGSQGGDTQYF.

The chain carries TRBV11-2 and TRBJ2-1; the D call of TRBD2 rests on TCRdb alone, since no DNA is present to check it. The V gene's germline CDR1 is SGHAT and CDR2 FQNNGV. The CDR3 runs 15 residues. CDR3: CASSSRGLASNEQFF.

The CDR3 sequence: CASSLVRKETQYF. The gene calls are TRBV5-1 and TRBJ2-5. Germline CDR1 reads SGHRS; CDR2 reads YFSETQ. The CDR3 runs to 13 residues.

The chain links TRBV6-1 to TRBJ2-5. Looked up from germline, CDR1 is MNHNS and CDR2 is SASEGT. The CDR3 runs 11 residues. CDR3 residues: CASSVLETQYF.

The chain links TRBV7-9 to TRBJ2-5; TCRdb's assignment of TRBD2 cannot be checked, as there is no DNA. This CDR3 has 17 amino acids. Germline CDR1 SEHNR, CDR2 FQNEAQ (reference sequence). The CDR3 reads CASSLELVAGLQETQYF.

The V gene is TRBV6-5, the J gene TRBJ2-2. CDR3 length: 18 residues. Germline values: CDR1 MNHEY, CDR2 SVGAGI. CDR3 region: CASSYSIPSLGSTGELFF.